This T cell receptor (beta chain) derives from a study of T cell changes during pregnancy in multiple sclerosis. Assay used: immunoSEQ multiplex PCR; TCRdb lists only in-frame clones, some missing. Among tens of thousands of clones, about nine tenths were seen once, and the ten largest hold over 0.95%. Germline CDR1 MDHEN, CDR2 SYDVKM. The CDR3 covers 17 residues. The ends lost 2 bases at V and 2 bases at J; junction bases unmatched: 9. The chain couples TRBV28 to TRBJ2-3, with TRBD2 matching over 8 bases. The clonotype was recovered from a female donor with multiple sclerosis, enrolled in a pregnancy study. The sequencing used CD4+ T cells from peripheral blood mononuclear cells, collected in the second trimester of pregnancy. The CDR3 nucleotides read TGTGCCAGCAGTTTAGGGGGGGCGGGAGGTTACACAGATACGCAGTATTTT. Amino acid sequence: CASSLGGAGGYTDTQYF.